Below, one T cell receptor (beta chain) is given with its context. This sample was included in a study of blood T cell repertoires in COVID-19. V lost 0 bases and J 5 bases, leaving 9 bases between the germline ends. This CDR3 is built from 13 residues. The V gene's germline CDR1 is SGHRS and CDR2 YFSETQ. Original data processing: Reference gene primer amplification gave estimated nucleated cell counts. Sequencing was performed with immunoSEQ multiplex PCR; in TCRdb, only in-frame clones are kept and a portion is missing. The V and J calls and clone size come from that table; D and trimming were worked out from the DNA. The sample gives about 210,000 clones, 84% of which show up once; 6% to 8.5% is in the top ten.

The genes are TRBV5-1 and TRBJ2-7, with D possibly matching TRBD2 (6 bases). The sequence was collected from a woman between 45 and 65 years old with active or convalescent COVID-19. Sample: peripheral blood. DNA for the CDR3: TGCGCCAGCAGCTTGGCCGGGAGAAACGAGCAGTACTTC. This translates into CASSLAGRNEQYF.